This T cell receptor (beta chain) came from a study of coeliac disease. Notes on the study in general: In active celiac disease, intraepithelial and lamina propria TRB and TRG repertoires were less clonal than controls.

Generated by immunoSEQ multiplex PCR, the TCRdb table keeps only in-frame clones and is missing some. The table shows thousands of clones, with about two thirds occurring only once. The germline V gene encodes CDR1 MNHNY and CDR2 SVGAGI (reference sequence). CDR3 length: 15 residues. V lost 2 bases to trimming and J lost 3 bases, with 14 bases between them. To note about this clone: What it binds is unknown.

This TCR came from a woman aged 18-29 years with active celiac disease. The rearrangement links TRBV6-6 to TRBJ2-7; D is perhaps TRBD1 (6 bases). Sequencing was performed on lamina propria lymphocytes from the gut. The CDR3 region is CASSYLLGAGYEQYF. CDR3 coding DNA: TGTGCCAGCAGTTACCTGCTGGGGGCTGGCTACGAGCAGTACTTC.